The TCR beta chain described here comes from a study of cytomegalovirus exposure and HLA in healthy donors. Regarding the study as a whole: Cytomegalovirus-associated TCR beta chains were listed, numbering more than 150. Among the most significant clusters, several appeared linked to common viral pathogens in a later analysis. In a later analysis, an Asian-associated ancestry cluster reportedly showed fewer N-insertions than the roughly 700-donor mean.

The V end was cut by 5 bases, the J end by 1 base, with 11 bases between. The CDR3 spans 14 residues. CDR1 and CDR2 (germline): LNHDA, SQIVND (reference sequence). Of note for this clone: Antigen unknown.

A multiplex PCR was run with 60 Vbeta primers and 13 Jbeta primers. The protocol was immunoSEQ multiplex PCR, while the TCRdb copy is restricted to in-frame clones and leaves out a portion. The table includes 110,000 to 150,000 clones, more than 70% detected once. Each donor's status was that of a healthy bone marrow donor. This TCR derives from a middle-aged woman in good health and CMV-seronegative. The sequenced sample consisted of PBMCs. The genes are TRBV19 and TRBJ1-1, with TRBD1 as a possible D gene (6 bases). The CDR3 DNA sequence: TGTGCCAGTAGTTTCGGACAGTCGAACACTGAAGCTTTCTTT. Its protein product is CASSFGQSNTEAFF. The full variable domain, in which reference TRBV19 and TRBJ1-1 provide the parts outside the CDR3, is DGGITQSPKYLFRKEGQNVTLSCEQNLNHDAMYWYRQDPGQGLRLIYYSQIVNDFQKGDIAEGYSVSREKKESFPLTVTSAQKNPTAFYLCASSFGQSNTEAFFGQGTRLTVV.